The 13 T cell receptor beta chains reported below all come from one sample, sequenced in a study of STAT3 mutations in large granular lymphocyte leukemia. TCRdb's copy holds only in-frame clones and misses some; the assay was immunoSEQ multiplex PCR. The sample holds under 25,000 clones, roughly 90% seen once. General study points: At least one immunodominant TCR beta clonotype appeared in every T-cell large granular lymphocyte leukemia patient.

The antigens of these receptors remain unknown. Sequenced sample: peripheral blood mononuclear cells. Every receptor here comes from a man between 60 and 75 years old with T-cell large granular lymphocyte leukemia. Some clones in this sample may be carry-over from other donors' samples.

The chain has TRBV30 and TRBJ2-7; 7 bases agree with TRBD1. Trimming took 0 bases from V and 3 from J; bases not matched to a gene: 5. There are 14 residues in the CDR3. Germline CDR1 is GTSNPN and CDR2 is SVGIG (reference sequence). For the CDR3, the DNA is TGTGCCTGGAGTGTATGGGACAGAGACTACGAGCAGTACTTC. Amino acid sequence: CAWSVWDRDYEQYF.

The gene calls are TRBV28 and TRBJ2-7, with TRBD2 matching over 7 bases. This CDR3 contains 15 residues. V gave up 6 bases and J gave up 2 bases; unmatched junction bases: 10. From germline, CDR1 is MDHEN and CDR2 SYDVKM. The chain's CDR3 is CASSPRRGFTYEQYF. CDR3 DNA: TGTGCCAGCAGCCCACGGCGGGGGTTCACCTACGAGCAGTACTTC.

With respect to this clone: This CDR3 is also generated by other DNA sequences in the sample. The gene calls are TRBV27 and TRBJ1-1; no definite D call. The CDR3 is 14 amino acids. Germline CDR1 reads MNHEY; CDR2 reads SMNVEV (reference sequence). V lost 3 bases and J 1 base, leaving 9 bases between the germline ends. The DNA for the CDR3 is TGTGCCAGCAGTTTTCGGCAGACGAACACTGAAGCTTTCTTT. This gives the protein CASSFRQTNTEAFF.

The V gene is TRBV5-1, the J gene TRBJ2-7; no firm D call. Germline V lookup: CDR1 SGHRS, CDR2 YFSETQ. V lost 0 bases and J 0 bases, leaving 7 bases between the germline ends. The CDR3 has 14 amino acids. CDR3 coding DNA: TGCGCCAGCAGCTTGGATGGCCACTCCTACGAGCAGTACTTC. This encodes CASSLDGHSYEQYF. The full variable domain, completed using reference TRBV5-1 and TRBJ2-7, is KAGVTQTPRYLIKTRGQQVTLSCSPISGHRSVSWYQQTPGQGLQFLFEYFSETQRNKGNFPGRFSGRQFSNSRSEMNVSTLELGDSALYLCASSLDGHSYEQYFGPGTRLTVT.

This chain links TRBV7-8 with TRBJ1-2; a weak D match, TRBD1 (6 bases). From germline, CDR1 is SGHVS and CDR2 FQNEAQ. The CDR3 contains 16 residues. Trimming shortened V by 4 bases and J by 4 bases, and 19 bases separated the two germline ends. CDR3 protein: CASSSARFGQIYGYTF. CDR3 bases: TGTGCCAGCAGCTCCGCCCGTTTCGGACAGATCTATGGCTACACCTTC.

This chain connects TRBV2 to TRBJ2-2; TRBD2 agrees at 9 bases. The V and J ends lost 6 bases and 8 bases, in that order; junction bases with no gene match: 10. CDR1 is SNHLY and CDR2 is FYNNEI in the germline V gene. The CDR3 runs 15 residues. The CDR3 sequence: CASRPAASGKGELFF. The CDR3 DNA follows: TGTGCCAGCAGACCGGCGGCTAGCGGGAAGGGGGAGCTGTTTTTT.

The chain combines TRBV15 with TRBJ2-7; the match to TRBD2 covers 8 bases. Germline assignment: CDR1 LNHNV and CDR2 YYDKDF (reference sequence). The V gene end was trimmed by 1 base and the J gene end by 1 base; junction bases not matched to a gene: 3. The CDR3 loop spans 15 amino acids. CDR3: CATSRAGGASYEQYF. The CDR3 DNA is TGTGCCACCAGCAGAGCGGGGGGGGCTTCCTACGAGCAGTACTTC.

This clone came up a few times. V usage is TRBV6-5 and J usage is TRBJ2-5, with 7 bases identical to TRBD1. The CDR3 is made up of 14 amino acids. After removal of 0 bases from V and 5 bases from J, the junction contained 3 bases not matched to a gene. The germline V gene encodes CDR1 MNHEY and CDR2 SVGAGI. The chain's CDR3 is CASSYSATGETQYF. The CDR3 region has the DNA TGTGCCAGCAGTTACTCCGCGACAGGGGAGACCCAGTACTTC.

The V and J genes are TRBV4-2 and TRBJ2-4; D not resolved. Trimming took 4 bases from V and 1 from J, leaving 11 bases between them. The CDR3 is 15 residues long. Germline CDR1 LGHNA, CDR2 YNFKEQ. CDR3: CASSPGRLAKNIQYF. The CDR3 nucleotides read TGTGCCAGCAGCCCCGGACGGCTTGCCAAAAACATTCAGTACTTC.

This sequence joins TRBV19 and TRBJ1-1; D gene ambiguous. The germline V gene has CDR1 LNHDA and CDR2 SQIVND (reference sequence). V was trimmed by 5 bases and J by 0 bases, leaving 10 bases between them. This CDR3 region has 14 residues. The DNA of the CDR3 is TGTGCCAGTAGTCCCCAGGCCATGAACACTGAAGCTTTCTTT. Protein: CASSPQAMNTEAFF.

The rearrangement links TRBV5-4 to TRBJ2-2; a possible D gene is TRBD2 (7 bases). Germline values: CDR1 SGHNT, CDR2 YYREEE (reference sequence). V was pared by 0 bases and J by 1 base, with 22 bases between. This CDR3 spans 20 amino acids. CDR3 nucleotide sequence: TGTGCCAGCAGCTTGGCCCCTAGTGGGGGGGGCGCAGGGAACACCGGGGAGCTGTTTTTT. This gives the protein CASSLAPSGGGAGNTGELFF. The entire variable domain, with the rest obtained from reference TRBV5-4 and TRBJ2-2, is as follows: ETGVTQSPTHLIKTRGQQVTLRCSSQSGHNTVSWYQQALGQGPQFIFQYYREEENGRGNFPPRFSGLQFPNYSSELNVNALELDDSALYLCASSLAPSGGGAGNTGELFFGEGSRLTVL.

CDR3 sequence reads: CASSLLVRGDEQYF. The CDR3 nucleotides read TGTGCCAGCAGTTTATTGGTTAGAGGGGACGAGCAGTACTTC. The J gene is TRBJ2-7, the V gene TRBV28, with D tentatively TRBD1 or TRBD2 (5 bases each). The germline gives CDR1 MDHEN, CDR2 SYDVKM. The CDR3 loop spans 14 amino acids. With 1 base removed from V and 5 bases from J, the gap between germline ends came to 12 bases. The full variable domain, completed using reference TRBV28 and TRBJ2-7, is DVKVTQSSRYLVKRTGEKVFLECVQDMDHENMFWYRQDPGLGLRLIYFSYDVKMKEKGDIPEGYSVSREKKERFSLILESASTNQTSMYLCASSLLVRGDEQYFGPGTRLTVT.

The V gene is TRBV29-1, the J gene TRBJ2-3, with 10 bases matching TRBD2. The CDR3 consists of 15 residues. Trimming removed 7 bases from V and 2 bases from J; junction bases left unmatched: 9. Germline CDR1 reads SQVTM; CDR2 reads ANQGSEA. CDR3: CSGSGTSDLTDTQYF. In DNA, the CDR3 is TGCAGCGGTTCCGGGACTAGCGACCTCACAGATACGCAGTATTTT.